These 17 T cell receptor beta chains came from one sample sequenced in a study of blood T cell repertoires in COVID-19. Clones were sequenced by immunoSEQ multiplex PCR, and TCRdb holds only the in-frame ones, with some missing. The data show some 41,000 clones, approximately 86% seen once. Input material: peripheral blood. The receptor set was obtained from a woman in her seventies with acute or convalescent COVID-19.

Only one count was recorded for this clone. This chain links TRBV2 with TRBJ2-1; the D gene is possibly TRBD2 (5 bases). With 6 bases removed from V and 4 bases from J, the gap between germline ends came to 10 bases. CDR3 size: 13 residues. From germline, CDR1 is SNHLY and CDR2 FYNNEI. The CDR3 is CASRTRAYNEQFF. The CDR3, as DNA: TGTGCCAGCAGAACTAGGGCTTACAATGAGCAGTTCTTC.

This rearrangement joins TRBV2 to TRBJ1-3, with D possibly TRBD1 on 6 matching bases. The V gene lost 9 bases and the J gene lost 0 bases, with 12 bases spanning the gap. The V gene's germline CDR1 is SNHLY and CDR2 FYNNEI. This CDR3 contains 14 residues. CDR3 sequence: CASFKGVSGNTIYF. CDR3 in DNA: TGTGCCAGTTTTAAGGGGGTCTCTGGAAACACCATATATTTT.

V and J are TRBV18 and TRBJ1-1; a weak D match, TRBD1 (5 bases). This CDR3 has 15 amino acids. Trimming left V 1 base short and J 11 bases short, with 20 bases between. Germline V lookup: CDR1 KGHSH, CDR2 LQKENI. CDR3: CASSPLQGADYRAFF. The DNA of the CDR3 is TGTGCCAGCTCACCACTTCAAGGGGCAGATTATAGGGCTTTCTTT.

CDR3 region: CASSYGQDYYGYTF. For the CDR3, the DNA is TGTGCCAGCAGTTACGGACAGGATTACTATGGCTACACCTTC. The chain links TRBV6-5 to TRBJ1-2; 7 positions agree with TRBD1. Germline V gene lookup returns CDR1 MNHEY and CDR2 SVGAGI. V trimming: 2 bases; J trimming: 3 bases; junction bases outside the gene matches: 3. CDR3 length: 14 residues.

This rearrangement joins TRBV28 to TRBJ2-5, with D tentatively TRBD2 (6 bases). CDR3 length: 16 amino acids. Germline values: CDR1 MDHEN, CDR2 SYDVKM. The V end lost 3 bases, the J end lost 2 bases, and 16 bases lay between the germline ends. The CDR3 sequence: CASSLPRLGKQETQYF. The CDR3 nucleotides are TGTGCCAGCAGTTTGCCGCGACTAGGGAAGCAAGAGACCCAGTACTTC.

The chain is built from TRBV29-1 and TRBJ2-7; TRBD2 is a possible D gene (5 bases). The V gene's germline CDR1 is SQVTM and CDR2 ANQGSEA. This CDR3 has 16 residues. The V end lost 5 bases, the J end lost 2 bases, and 22 bases lay between the germline ends. CDR3 nucleotide sequence: TGCAGCGTTTACAAGAGAGGAGGAGATATCCCCTACGAGCAGTACTTC. The encoded protein is CSVYKRGGDIPYEQYF.

The CDR3 sequence: CASSLLGQTGPKNIQYF. The CDR3 DNA reads TGCGCCAGCAGCTTGTTGGGGCAAACAGGGCCCAAAAACATTCAGTACTTC. This chain joins TRBV5-1 and TRBJ2-4, with a tentative D call TRBD1 (6 bases). The CDR3 has 17 amino acids. From germline, CDR1 is SGHRS and CDR2 YFSETQ. V shed 1 base and J shed 2 bases, with 16 bases lying between them.

The chain joins TRBV24-1 to TRBJ2-7; TRBD1 matches 8 bases. This CDR3 contains 15 residues. Unmatched junction bases numbered 10, after V lost 3 bases and J lost 7 bases. The V gene's germline CDR1 is KGHDR and CDR2 SFDVKD. In nucleotides, the CDR3 is TGTGCCACCAGTGATGCCGGGACAGGCCCCGGGGAGCAGTACTTC. Its translation: CATSDAGTGPGEQYF.

The V and J genes are TRBV19 and TRBJ1-1; D is unclear. There are 16 residues in the CDR3. In germline, CDR1 is LNHDA, CDR2 SQIVND (reference sequence). Trimming took off 7 bases at V and 0 bases at J, with 18 bases between the two ends. CDR3 sequence reads: CASMPGYNRMNTEAFF. In DNA form, the CDR3 reads TGTGCCAGTATGCCAGGTTATAACCGGATGAACACTGAAGCTTTCTTT. Using reference TRBV19 and TRBJ1-1 for the parts outside the CDR3, the full variable domain is DGGITQSPKYLFRKEGQNVTLSCEQNLNHDAMYWYRQDPGQGLRLIYYSQIVNDFQKGDIAEGYSVSREKKESFPLTVTSAQKNPTAFYLCASMPGYNRMNTEAFFGQGTRLTVV.

The chain has TRBV11-2 and TRBJ2-1, with a tentative D call TRBD2 (6 bases). CDR1 SGHAT and CDR2 FQNNGV come from the germline V gene. This CDR3 comprises 12 residues. Trimming took 3 bases from V and 10 from J, leaving 10 bases between them. CDR3 DNA: TGTGCCAGCAGCTTCGGGGGAGAAGAGCAGTTCTTC. Translation gives CASSFGGEEQFF.

The chain couples TRBV6-6 to TRBJ1-2, with D unclear. The CDR3 is 13 amino acids. Germline V lookup: CDR1 MNHNY, CDR2 SVGAGI (reference sequence). The germline V and J ends were trimmed by 4 bases and 5 bases, with 11 bases remaining between them. The DNA for the CDR3 is TGTGCCAGCAGTTTCGACGGAGGTTATGGCTACACCTTC. Translated: CASSFDGGYGYTF.

This chain links TRBV7-3 with TRBJ1-2; tentatively, D is TRBD1 (6 bases). This CDR3 contains 17 residues. CDR1 and CDR2 (germline): SGHTA, FQGTGA. V shed 5 bases and J shed 4 bases, with 23 bases lying between them. This CDR3 is CASSPSQGQGTGYGYTF. The CDR3, as DNA: TGTGCCAGCAGCCCCTCGCAGGGGCAGGGAACGGGCTATGGCTACACCTTC.

The chain couples TRBV19 to TRBJ1-3; 7 nucleotides line up with TRBD1. This CDR3 has 15 amino acids. V trimming: 4 bases; J trimming: 5 bases; junction bases outside the gene matches: 8. Germline values: CDR1 LNHDA, CDR2 SQIVND (reference sequence). CDR3 coding DNA: TGTGCCAGTAGTACCGGGACAGACTTAAGAAACACCATATATTTT. As protein: CASSTGTDLRNTIYF. The full variable domain, rest sourced from reference TRBV19 and TRBJ1-3, is DGGITQSPKYLFRKEGQNVTLSCEQNLNHDAMYWYRQDPGQGLRLIYYSQIVNDFQKGDIAEGYSVSREKKESFPLTVTSAQKNPTAFYLCASSTGTDLRNTIYFGEGSWLTVV.

This clone was seen just once. CDR3 coding DNA: TGTGCCAGCAGCTGGACCGGGACAGGGGTCTATGGCTACACCTTC. Translated, it gives CASSWTGTGVYGYTF. The J gene is TRBJ1-2, the V gene TRBV7-2, with 10 bases matching TRBD1. The CDR3 is made up of 15 amino acids. Germline loops: CDR1 SGHTA, CDR2 FQGNSA. J lost 4 bases, V lost 4 bases, and 6 bases had no gene match.

The V and J genes are TRBV29-1 and TRBJ2-5, with D maybe TRBD2 (6 bases). The germline V gene has CDR1 SQVTM and CDR2 ANQGSEA. Trimming took 4 bases from V and 4 from J, leaving 10 bases between them. This CDR3 region has 12 residues. CDR3 loop: CSVVRDLETQYF. CDR3 nucleotides: TGCAGCGTTGTGCGGGATTTAGAGACCCAGTACTTC.

The V call is TRBV18, the J call TRBJ2-1; 12 nucleotides match TRBD2. The germline CDR1 and CDR2 sequences are KGHSH and LQKENI. This CDR3 has 17 residues. The V gene end was trimmed by 3 bases and the J gene end by 2 bases; junction bases not matched to a gene: 5. The CDR3 bases are TGTGCCAGCTCACCCTGGACTAGCGGGGCTACCTACAATGAGCAGTTCTTC. Protein: CASSPWTSGATYNEQFF.

This clone was counted between two and nine times. The V and J genes are TRBV3-1 (or the pseudogene TRBV3-2) and TRBJ2-7; 8 nucleotides line up with TRBD2. Germline CDR1 and CDR2: LGHDT and YNNKEL (reference sequence). The CDR3 runs to 16 residues. V lost 1 base to trimming and J lost 6 bases; unmatched junction nucleotides: 11. CDR3 nucleotide sequence: TGTGCCAGCAGCCAAGTCTTAAGCGGGAGTAGGGGCGAGCAGTACTTC. This gives the protein CASSQVLSGSRGEQYF.